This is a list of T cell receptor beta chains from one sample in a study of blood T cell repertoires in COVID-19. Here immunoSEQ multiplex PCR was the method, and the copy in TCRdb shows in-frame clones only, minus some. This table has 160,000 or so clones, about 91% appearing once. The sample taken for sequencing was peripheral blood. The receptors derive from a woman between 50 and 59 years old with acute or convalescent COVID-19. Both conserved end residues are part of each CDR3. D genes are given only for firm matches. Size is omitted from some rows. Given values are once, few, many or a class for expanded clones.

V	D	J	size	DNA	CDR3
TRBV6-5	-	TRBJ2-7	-	TGTGCCAGCAGTTCAGATCCATACGAGCAGTACTTC	CASSSDPYEQYF
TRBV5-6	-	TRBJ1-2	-	TGTGCCAGCAGCTTGACGTACAGAACTCCGGGATCTGGCTACACCTTC	CASSLTYRTPGSGYTF
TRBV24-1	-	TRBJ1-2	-	TGTGCCACCAGTGATTTAGACAGTGGTGGCTACACCTTC	CATSDLDSGGYTF
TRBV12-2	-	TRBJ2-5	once	TGCGCGGGAATAGAGACCCAGTACTTC	CAGIETQYF
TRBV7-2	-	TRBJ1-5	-	TGTGCCAGCAGACGACAGCCCAGGGGCAATCAGCCCCAGCATTTT	CASRRQPRGNQPQHF
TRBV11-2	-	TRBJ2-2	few	TGTGCCAGCAGCTTAGGGCGGGCGAACACCGGGGAGCTGTTTTTT	CASSLGRANTGELFF
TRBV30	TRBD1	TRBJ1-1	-	TGTGCCTGGAGTACCACAGGGGCGTTGACAGCTTTCTTT	CAWSTTGALTAFF
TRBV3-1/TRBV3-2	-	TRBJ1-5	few	TGTGCCAGCAGCCAAGATGGGGGGACTCAGCCCCAGCATTTT	CASSQDGGTQPQHF
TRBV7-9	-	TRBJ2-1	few	TGTGCCAGCAGCTCTATAGTCTTTCTTAAAGAAGCCGAGCAGTTCTTC	CASSSIVFLKEAEQFF
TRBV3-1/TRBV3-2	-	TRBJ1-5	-	TGTGCCAGCAGCCAAGGGGGCAGGACCAATCAGCCCCAGCATTTT	CASSQGGRTNQPQHF
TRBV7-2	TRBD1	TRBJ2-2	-	TGTGCCAGCAGCTTTTCGACAGGGAGTGTCGGGGAGCTGTTTTTT	CASSFSTGSVGELFF
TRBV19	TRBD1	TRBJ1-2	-	TGTGCCAGTACCCCACGGACAGGGGGCGACTATGGCTACACCTTC	CASTPRTGGDYGYTF
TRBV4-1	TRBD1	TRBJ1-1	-	TGCGCCAGCAGCCAATCGGACAGGGGAGCTGAAGCTTTCTTT	CASSQSDRGAEAFF
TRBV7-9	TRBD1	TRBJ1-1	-	TGTGCCAGCAGCCCCGTTGACAGGGAGTTGTCTGAAGCTTTCTTT	CASSPVDRELSEAFF
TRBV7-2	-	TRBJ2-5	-	TGTGCCAGCAGCTTAGCCGGGAAATGGGAGACCCAGTACTTC	CASSLAGKWETQYF
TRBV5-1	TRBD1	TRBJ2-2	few	TGCGCCAGCAGCTATGACAGGGCCACCGGGGAGCTGTTTTTT	CASSYDRATGELFF
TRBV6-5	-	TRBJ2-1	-	TGTGCCAGCAGTTACTCAGGGGGGGCCCACAATGAGCAGTTCTTC	CASSYSGGAHNEQFF
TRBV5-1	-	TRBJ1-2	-	TGCGCCAGCAGCTTGGGGGGGCCGAACTATGGCTACACCTTC	CASSLGGPNYGYTF
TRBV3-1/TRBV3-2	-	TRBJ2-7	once	TGTGCCAGCAGCCAAGAAGACTTTCACGAGCAGTACTTC	CASSQEDFHEQYF
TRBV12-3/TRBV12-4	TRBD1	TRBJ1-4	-	TGTGCCAGCAAGCGGACAGGGTACGAAAAACTGTTTTTT	CASKRTGYEKLFF
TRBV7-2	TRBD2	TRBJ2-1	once	TGTGCCAGCAGCTTAGGGGGAAGCGGGAGGGCCTACAATGAGCAGTTCTTC	CASSLGGSGRAYNEQFF
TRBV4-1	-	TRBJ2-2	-	TGCGCCAGCAGCCAAGCCCCAGGGGTGGGCACCGGGGAGCTGTTTTTT	CASSQAPGVGTGELFF
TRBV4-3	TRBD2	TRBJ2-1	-	TGCGCCAGCAGCCAAGAACTTAGCGGGGGAAATGAGCAGTTCTTC	CASSQELSGGNEQFF
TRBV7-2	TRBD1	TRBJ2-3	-	TGTGCCAGCAGCTTAGAATCCCCTTTCGGGACAGGGGCGGGAGATACGCAGTATTTT	CASSLESPFGTGAGDTQYF
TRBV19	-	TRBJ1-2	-	TGTGCCAGTAGTATAGACCGTAACTATGGCTACACCTTC	CASSIDRNYGYTF
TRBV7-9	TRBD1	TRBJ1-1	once	TGTGCCAGCAGGGATGACAGGGTCGGGACTGAAGCTTTCTTT	CASRDDRVGTEAFF
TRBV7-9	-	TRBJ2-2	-	TGTGCCAGCAGCTTTACCGGGACTCGGGGGACCGGGGAGCTGTTTTTT	CASSFTGTRGTGELFF
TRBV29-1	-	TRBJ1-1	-	TGCAGCGTACAGCCAACAGGCATGAACACTGAAGCTTTCTTT	CSVQPTGMNTEAFF
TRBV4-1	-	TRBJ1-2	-	TGCGCCAGCAGCCAAGGCCGACAGGCCAGCTATGGCTACACCTTC	CASSQGRQASYGYTF
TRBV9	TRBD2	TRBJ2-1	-	TGTGCCAGCAGCACTAGCGGGGGAGGCAATGAGCAGTTCTTC	CASSTSGGGNEQFF
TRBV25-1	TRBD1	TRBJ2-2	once	TGTGCCAGCGACCGAGGGACAGGCTACACCGGGGAGCTGTTTTTT	CASDRGTGYTGELFF
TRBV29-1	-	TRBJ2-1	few	TGCAGCGTATTGACAGGCCAACTCCCCTACAATGAGCAGTTCTTC	CSVLTGQLPYNEQFF
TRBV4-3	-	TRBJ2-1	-	TGCGCCAGCAGCCAATCGTTCAGCGTCGAGCAGTTCTTC	CASSQSFSVEQFF
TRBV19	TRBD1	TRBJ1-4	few	TGTGCCAGTAGTATAGGGGGACAGGCCGGAAAACTGTTTTTT	CASSIGGQAGKLFF
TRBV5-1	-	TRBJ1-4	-	TGCGCCAGCAGCCCGGGTTCATCAACTAATGAAAAACTGTTTTTT	CASSPGSSTNEKLFF
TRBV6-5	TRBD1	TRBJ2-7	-	TGTGCCAGCAGTTATAAGGGGGCCAAACTCTACGAGCAGTACTTC	CASSYKGAKLYEQYF
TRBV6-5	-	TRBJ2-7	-	TGTGCCAGCAGTACCGGGACACTGGACGAGCAGTACTTC	CASSTGTLDEQYF
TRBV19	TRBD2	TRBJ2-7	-	TGTGCCAGTAGTATAGGGACTAGCGGTCAGTCCTACGAGCAGTACTTC	CASSIGTSGQSYEQYF
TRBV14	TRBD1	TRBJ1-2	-	TGTGCCAGCAGCCAAGGAACCTTTTTAAGCCCCTCCCGACAGGGGCTCTATGGCTACACCTTC	CASSQGTFLSPSRQGLYGYTF
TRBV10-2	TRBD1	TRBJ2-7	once	TGCGCCAGCAGAGGCGGGACAGGGGATTACGAGCAGTACTTC	CASRGGTGDYEQYF